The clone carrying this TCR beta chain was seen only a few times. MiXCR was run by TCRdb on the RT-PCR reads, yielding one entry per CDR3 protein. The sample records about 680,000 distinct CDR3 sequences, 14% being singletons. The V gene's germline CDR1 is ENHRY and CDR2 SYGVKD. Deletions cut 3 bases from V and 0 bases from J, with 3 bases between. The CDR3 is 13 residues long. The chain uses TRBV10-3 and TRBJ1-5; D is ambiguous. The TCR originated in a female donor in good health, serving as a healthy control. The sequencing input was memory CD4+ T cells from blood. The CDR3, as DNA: TGTGCCATCAGTGAACATAGCAATCAGCCCCAGCATTTT. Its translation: CAISEHSNQPQHF.